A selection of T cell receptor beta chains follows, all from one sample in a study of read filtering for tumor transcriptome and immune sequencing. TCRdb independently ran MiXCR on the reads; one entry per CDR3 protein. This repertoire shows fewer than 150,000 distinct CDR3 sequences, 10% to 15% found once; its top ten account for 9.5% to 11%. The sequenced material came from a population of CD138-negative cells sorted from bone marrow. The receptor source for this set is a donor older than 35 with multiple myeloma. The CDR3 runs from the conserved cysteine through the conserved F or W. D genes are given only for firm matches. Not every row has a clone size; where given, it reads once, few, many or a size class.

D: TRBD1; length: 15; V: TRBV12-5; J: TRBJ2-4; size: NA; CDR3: CASAPGQGAENIQYF; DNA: TGTGCTAGTGCCCCGGGACAGGGGGCCGAAAACATTCAGTACTTC
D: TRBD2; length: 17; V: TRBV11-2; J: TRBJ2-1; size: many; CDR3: CASSLGGGTSSYNEQFF; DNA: TGTGCCAGCAGCTTAGGCGGGGGGACTAGCAGCTACAATGAGCAGTTCTTC
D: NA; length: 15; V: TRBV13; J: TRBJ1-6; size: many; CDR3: CASSLKGVGISPLHF; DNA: TGTGCCAGCAGCTTAAAAGGGGTCGGAATTTCACCCCTCCACTTT
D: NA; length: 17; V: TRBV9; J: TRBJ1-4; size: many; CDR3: CASSVAGQGGSMNELFF; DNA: TGTGCCAGCAGCGTAGCCGGTCAGGGAGGGTCGATGAATGAACTGTTTTTT
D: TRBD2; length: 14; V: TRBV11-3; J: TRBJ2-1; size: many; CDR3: CASGVGLAYNEQFF; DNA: TGTGCCAGCGGCGTGGGACTAGCTTACAATGAGCAGTTCTTC
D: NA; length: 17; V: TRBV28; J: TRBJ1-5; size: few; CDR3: CASSSRRLRGSNQPQHF; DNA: TGTGCCAGCAGTTCACGGAGACTTAGAGGCAGCAATCAGCCCCAGCATTTT
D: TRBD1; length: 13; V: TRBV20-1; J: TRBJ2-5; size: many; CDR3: CSARDRESETQYF; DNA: TGCAGTGCTAGGGACAGGGAAAGTGAGACCCAGTACTTC
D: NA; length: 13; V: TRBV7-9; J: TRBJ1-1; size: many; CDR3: CASSLSTSRRAFF; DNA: TGTGCCAGCAGCTTATCGACGTCCCGGCGGGCTTTCTTT
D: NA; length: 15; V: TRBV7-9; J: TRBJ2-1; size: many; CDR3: CASTSRQPGYNEQFF; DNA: TGTGCCAGCACCAGTCGCCAGCCTGGATACAATGAGCAGTTCTTC
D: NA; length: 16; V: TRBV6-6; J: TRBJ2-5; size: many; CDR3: CASSAAYRGAQETQYF; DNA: TGTGCCAGCAGTGCTGCGTACCGGGGGGCCCAAGAGACCCAGTACTTC
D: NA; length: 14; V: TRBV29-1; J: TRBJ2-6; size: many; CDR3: CSVGGSSGANVLTF; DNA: TGCAGCGTTGGGGGTTCCTCTGGGGCCAACGTCCTGACTTTC
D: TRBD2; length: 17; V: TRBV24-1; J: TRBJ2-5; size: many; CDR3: CATSDLSSGRKGETQYF; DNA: TGTGCCACCAGTGATTTATCTAGCGGGCGGAAGGGGGAGACCCAGTACTTC
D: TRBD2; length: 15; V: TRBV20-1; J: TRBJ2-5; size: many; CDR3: CSAKTSGGAWETQYF; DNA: TGCAGTGCTAAAACTAGCGGGGGGGCCTGGGAGACCCAGTACTTC
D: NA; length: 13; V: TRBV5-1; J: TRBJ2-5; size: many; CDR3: CASFSRDGETQYF; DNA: TGCGCCAGCTTCTCCCGGGACGGGGAGACCCAGTACTTC
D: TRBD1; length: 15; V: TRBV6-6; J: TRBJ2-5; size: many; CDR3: CASRQQGFVLETQYF; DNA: TGTGCCAGCAGGCAACAGGGGTTTGTTTTGGAGACCCAGTACTTC
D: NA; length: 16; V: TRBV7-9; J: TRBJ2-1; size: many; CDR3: CASSFLEDSPFREQFF; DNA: TGTGCCAGCAGCTTTCTCGAGGACAGCCCTTTTCGAGAGCAGTTCTTC
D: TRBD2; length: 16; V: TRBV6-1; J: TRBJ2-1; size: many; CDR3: CASSEARLAGSNEQFF; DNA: TGTGCCAGCAGTGAAGCCCGACTAGCGGGATCCAATGAGCAGTTCTTC
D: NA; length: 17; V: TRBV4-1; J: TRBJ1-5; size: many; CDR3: CASSQDGLGFSNQPQHF; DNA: TGCGCCAGCAGCCAAGATGGGTTGGGTTTTAGCAATCAGCCCCAGCATTTT
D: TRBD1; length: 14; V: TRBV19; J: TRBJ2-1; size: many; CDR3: CASSIGDRGNEQFF; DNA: TGTGCCAGTAGTATAGGCGACAGGGGGAATGAGCAGTTCTTC
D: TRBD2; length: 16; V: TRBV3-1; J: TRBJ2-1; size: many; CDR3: CASSQGTSGNTNEQFF; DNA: TGTGCCAGCAGCCAAGGGACTAGCGGGAATACCAATGAGCAGTTCTTC
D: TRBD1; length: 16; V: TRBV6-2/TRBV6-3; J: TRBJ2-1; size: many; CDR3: CASRSHAGTGGDEQFF; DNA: TGTGCCAGCAGATCCCATGCCGGGACAGGGGGCGATGAGCAGTTCTTC
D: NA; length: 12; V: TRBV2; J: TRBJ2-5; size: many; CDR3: CASSAGHETQYF; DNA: TGTGCCAGCAGTGCTGGTCATGAGACCCAGTACTTC
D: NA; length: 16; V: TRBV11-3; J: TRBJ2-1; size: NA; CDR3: CASSLEVDPRINEQFF; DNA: TGTGCCAGCAGCTTAGAGGTAGACCCACGGATAAATGAGCAGTTCTTC
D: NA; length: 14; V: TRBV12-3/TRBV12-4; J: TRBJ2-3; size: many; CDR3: CASSWAASTDTQYF; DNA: TGTGCCAGCAGTTGGGCAGCTAGCACAGATACGCAGTATTTT
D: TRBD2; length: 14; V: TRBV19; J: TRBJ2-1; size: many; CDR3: CASSIGRANNEQFF; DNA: TGTGCCAGTAGTATCGGGAGGGCCAACAATGAGCAGTTCTTC
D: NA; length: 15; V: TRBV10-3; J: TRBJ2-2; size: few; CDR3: CAIGEGTTNTGELFF; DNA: TGTGCCATCGGAGAGGGGACAACGAACACCGGGGAGCTGTTTTTT
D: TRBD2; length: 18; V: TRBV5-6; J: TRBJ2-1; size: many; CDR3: CASSLQGGSGGSYNEQFF; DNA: TGTGCCAGCAGCTTGCAAGGTGGTAGCGGGGGTTCCTACAATGAGCAGTTCTTC
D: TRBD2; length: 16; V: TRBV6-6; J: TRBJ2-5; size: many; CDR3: CASSYSKGGSGETQYF; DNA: TGTGCCAGCAGTTACTCGAAGGGCGGGAGCGGGGAGACCCAGTACTTC
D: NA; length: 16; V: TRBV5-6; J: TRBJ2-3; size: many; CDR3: CASSLPGQSGKDTQYF; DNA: TGTGCCAGCAGCTTGCCGGGACAAAGCGGGAAAGATACGCAGTATTTT
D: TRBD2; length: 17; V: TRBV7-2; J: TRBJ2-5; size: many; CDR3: CASSLVGLAGVMGTQYF; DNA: TGTGCCAGCAGCTTAGTCGGACTAGCGGGAGTCATGGGGACCCAGTACTTC
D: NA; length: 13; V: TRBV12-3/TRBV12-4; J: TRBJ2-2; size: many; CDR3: CASKQGGAGELFF; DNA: TGTGCCAGCAAACAGGGTGGGGCCGGGGAGCTGTTTTTT
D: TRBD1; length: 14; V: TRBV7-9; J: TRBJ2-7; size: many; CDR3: CASSTDRGLYEQYF; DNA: TGTGCCAGCAGCACCGACAGGGGGCTCTACGAGCAGTACTTC
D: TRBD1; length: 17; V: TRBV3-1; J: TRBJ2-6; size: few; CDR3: CASSLSGQGAGRSVLTF; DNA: TGTGCCAGCAGCCTTTCAGGACAGGGGGCAGGTCGTTCCGTCCTGACTTTC
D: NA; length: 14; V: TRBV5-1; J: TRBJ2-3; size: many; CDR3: CASSLGASEDTQYF; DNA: TGCGCCAGCAGCTTGGGAGCTAGCGAAGATACGCAGTATTTT